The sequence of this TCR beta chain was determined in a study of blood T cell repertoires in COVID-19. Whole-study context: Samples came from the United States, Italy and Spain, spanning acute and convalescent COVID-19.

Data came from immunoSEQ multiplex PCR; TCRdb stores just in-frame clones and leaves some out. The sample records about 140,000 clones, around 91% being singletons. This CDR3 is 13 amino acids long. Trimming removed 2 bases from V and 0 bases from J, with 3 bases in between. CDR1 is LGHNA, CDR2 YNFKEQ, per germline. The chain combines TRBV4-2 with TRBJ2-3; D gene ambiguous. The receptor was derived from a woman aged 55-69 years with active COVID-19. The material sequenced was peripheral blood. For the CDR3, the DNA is TGTGCCAGCAGCCAAACTAGCACAGATACGCAGTATTTT. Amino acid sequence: CASSQTSTDTQYF.